Listed here is a single T cell receptor (beta chain). Here immunoSEQ multiplex PCR was the method, and the copy in TCRdb shows in-frame clones only, minus some. The sample has about 3,500 clones; about 45% are singletons. This CDR3 is built from 15 residues. Trimming took 4 bases from V and 3 from J, leaving 16 bases between them. Germline CDR1 is MNHEY and CDR2 is SMNVEV (reference sequence). This entry is derived from a study of sequential checkpoint blockade in melanoma. Described treatment: randomized to nivolumab then ipilimumab (arm A) or the reverse (arm B). This chain links TRBV27 with TRBJ2-7; the D gene is possibly TRBD2 (5 bases). This receptor was obtained from a human donor with melanoma. The source was CD8+ T cells sorted from blood (inferred from file names), collected from a patient given nivolumab and ipilimumab in sequence. CDR3 residues: CASSSLLSGYYEQYF. The DNA of the CDR3 is TGTGCCAGCAGTTCCCTCCTGAGCGGTTACTACGAGCAGTACTTC.